This T cell receptor (beta chain) was sequenced during a study of T-cell reconstitution after alpha-beta-depleted transplantation in children (dated by TCRdb to the mid-2010s). About the investigation overall: Using TCR repertoire profiling, the study quantitatively followed how T-cell immune reconstitution unfolded in children after TCRalphabeta/CD19-depleted allogeneic hematopoietic cell transplantation.

The investigation overall reported the following: The high TCRbeta diversity at day 60 in some patients was ascribed to recipient T cells and intrathymic progenitors that had survived conditioning. Over the following months the frequencies of hyperexpanded clones went down, and after one year T-cell counts and TCRbeta diversity were mostly credited to newly produced T cells. The apparently early alphabetaT-cell count recovery about two months after transplant was reportedly dependent on only several hundred rapidly expanded clones derived from non-depleted graft cells.

From the germline V gene (reference sequence), CDR1 is DFQATT and CDR2 is SNEGSKA. V is clipped by 4 bases and J by 5 bases, and the sequence between their germline boundaries is 3 bases long. The cysteine opens and the phenylalanine closes a CDR3 of 10 amino acids. Only CDR3 DNA is held: 30 bases, read in frame from base 1. Per the publication, the treatment or condition label means: allogeneic hematopoietic cell transplantation with graft depleted of TCRalphabeta T cells and CD19 B cells. The transplant recipients were children given TCRalphabeta/CD19-depleted allogeneic hematopoietic cell grafts. Preparation of the library involved PCR. The reads were generated on an Illumina HiSeq 2500. TCR library preparation used molecular barcoding, with unique molecular identifiers applied to normalize quantification of the TCRbeta repertoire. TCRdb trimmed public reads at Q25 via fastp, called clones via MiXCR and kept in-frame beta chains. Entries are consolidated by CDR3 protein sequence, retaining the most common genes and DNA. The sample records 800,000 to 1,000,000 distinct CDR3 sequences, around 30% of which are singletons. Around 30% of the sample belongs to the ten largest clones.

Details on this clonotype: Its antigen target is currently unknown. Qualities for individual bases were not recorded, and no much larger clone is one base off.

Sequenced material: PBMCs, mostly from graft donor cells, taken 360 days after TCRalphabeta/CD19-depleted stem cell transplant. The sequence derives from a boy less than two years old who had a stem cell transplant for SCID, so the T cells may come from the graft donor. The rearranged chain carries TRBV20-1 and TRBJ2-4; the D gene cannot be resolved reliably. The nucleotide sequence reads TGCAGTGCTACGGAAAACATTCAGTACTTC. This is translated as CSATENIQYF.